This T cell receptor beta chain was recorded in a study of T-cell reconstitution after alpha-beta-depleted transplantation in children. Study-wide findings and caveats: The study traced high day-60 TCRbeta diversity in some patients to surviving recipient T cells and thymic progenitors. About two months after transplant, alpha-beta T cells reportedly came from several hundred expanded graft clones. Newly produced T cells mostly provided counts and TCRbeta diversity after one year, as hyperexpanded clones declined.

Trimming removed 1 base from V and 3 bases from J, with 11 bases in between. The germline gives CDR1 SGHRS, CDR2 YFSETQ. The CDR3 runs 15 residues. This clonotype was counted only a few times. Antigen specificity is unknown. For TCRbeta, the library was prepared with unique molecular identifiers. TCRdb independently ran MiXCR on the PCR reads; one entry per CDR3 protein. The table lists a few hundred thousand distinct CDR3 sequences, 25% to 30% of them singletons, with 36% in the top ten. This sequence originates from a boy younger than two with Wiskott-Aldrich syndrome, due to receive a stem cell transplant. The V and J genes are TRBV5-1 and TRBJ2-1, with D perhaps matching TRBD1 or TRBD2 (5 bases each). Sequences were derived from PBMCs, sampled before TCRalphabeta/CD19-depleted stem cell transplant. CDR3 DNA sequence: TGCGCCAGCAGCTTGTTGGGGGATGGCTACAATGAGCAGTTCTTC. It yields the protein CASSLLGDGYNEQFF.